This T cell receptor beta chain stems from a study of shared clonotypes between healthy human individuals. For the study at large: Per donor, three plates held CD4 naive cells, three held CD4 memory, two held CD8 naive and one held CD8 memory. Whole-study findings and limits: Some naive CD4 clonotypes, around 4.9%, turned up in common across several donors. A generally larger estimated richness was seen in naive subsets than in memory subsets.

Terminally differentiated effector memory CD45RA+ cells were left out of the naive CD8 fraction, which was CD45RO-negative and positively selected for CCR7. Turning to this clone: Its specificity is unknown.

It was across several immunoSEQ plates that each subset's genomic DNA was evenly split. Sequencing was performed with immunoSEQ multiplex PCR; in TCRdb, only in-frame clones are kept and a portion is missing. The sample records approximately 2,000,000 clones, 90% to 95% being singletons. CDR1 and CDR2 (germline): MDHEN, SYDVKM. The CDR3 consists of 15 residues. The V and J ends lost 2 bases and 6 bases, in that order; junction bases with no gene match: 7. The genes are TRBV28 and TRBJ2-1; 7 bases are shared with TRBD2. The source of this sequence is a man between 18 and 29 years old in good health. Some clones in this sample may be carry-over from other donors' samples. Sequencing input: naive CD8+ T cells from PBMCs. The CDR3 loop reads CASSLGREHGNEQFF. In nucleotides, the CDR3 is TGTGCCAGCAGTTTAGGGCGGGAGCACGGCAATGAGCAGTTCTTC.